Listed below are T cell receptor beta chains from one sample, sequenced in a study of blood T cell repertoires in COVID-19. TCRdb's copy holds only in-frame clones and misses some; the assay was immunoSEQ multiplex PCR. There are around 400,000 clones in the sample; approximately 90% occur only once, and over 0.7% lies in the top ten. The specimen sequenced was PBMCs or T cells enriched from blood (not recorded which). These receptors came from a woman aged 35 to 49 who had been exposed to COVID-19. Each CDR3 is given with its conserved first and last residue. Fields, in order: clone size, J gene, V gene, D gene, CDR3 protein, CDR3 DNA. The D gene is left open where the match is weak. Size is omitted from some rows. Given values are once, few, many or a class for expanded clones.

. | TRBJ2-7 | TRBV15 | . | CATSRAVSYEQYF | TGTGCCACCAGCAGAGCGGTCTCCTACGAGCAGTACTTC
. | TRBJ1-5 | TRBV19 | TRBD1 | CASSIDNRGGNQPQHF | TGTGCCAGTAGTATAGATAACAGGGGTGGCAATCAGCCCCAGCATTTT
. | TRBJ1-3 | TRBV7-2 | . | CASSLGGPLSGNTIYF | TGTGCCAGCAGCTTAGGAGGGCCACTCTCTGGAAACACCATATATTTT
once | TRBJ2-3 | TRBV13 | . | CASILPEYF | TGTGCCAGCATCTTGCCGGAGTATTTT
once | TRBJ1-5 | TRBV30 | TRBD1 | CAWSAGQGAIGNQPQHF | TGTGCCTGGAGCGCGGGACAGGGGGCTATTGGCAATCAGCCCCAGCATTTT
. | TRBJ1-4 | TRBV27 | TRBD1 | CASSPVRGVQELFF | TGTGCCAGCAGCCCCGTCAGGGGGGTTCAGGAACTGTTTTTT
few | TRBJ1-2 | TRBV5-4 | . | CASSVQGVGKYGYTF | TGTGCCAGCAGCGTTCAGGGCGTCGGTAAATATGGCTACACCTTC
. | TRBJ1-2 | TRBV27 | TRBD1 | CAVGTGTNYGYTF | TGTGCCGTTGGGACAGGAACAAACTATGGCTACACCTTC
. | TRBJ2-4 | TRBV6-1 | . | CASSEALAKNIQYF | TGTGCCAGCAGTGAAGCCTTAGCCAAAAACATTCAGTACTTC
. | TRBJ1-2 | TRBV30 | . | CAWKTTGGAGGYTF | TGTGCCTGGAAGACTACTGGGGGGGCCGGTGGCTACACCTTC
. | TRBJ1-2 | TRBV30 | . | CAWSVTRSADGYTF | TGTGCCTGGAGTGTGACCCGGAGTGCGGATGGCTACACCTTC
. | TRBJ1-5 | TRBV21-1 | . | CASSKAQAGGYQPQHF | TGTGCCAGCAGCAAAGCGCAGGCAGGGGGCTATCAGCCCCAGCATTTT
. | TRBJ2-7 | TRBV7-9 | . | CASSLTPPSEQYF | TGTGCCAGCAGCTTGACTCCTCCAAGCGAGCAGTACTTC
. | TRBJ2-1 | TRBV19 | TRBD1 | CASRPGTGAYNEQFF | TGTGCCAGTAGACCCGGGACAGGGGCCTACAATGAGCAGTTCTTC
. | TRBJ1-1 | TRBV21-1 | . | CASSKDRGIEAFF | TGTGCCAGCAGCAAAGATCGCGGGATAGAAGCTTTCTTT
. | TRBJ2-5 | TRBV10-1 | TRBD1 | CASSEGTVERETQYF | TGCGCCAGCTCGGAAGGGACAGTGGAGAGGGAGACCCAGTACTTC
. | TRBJ2-7 | TRBV19 | TRBD1 | CASSPRTGQDEQYF | TGTGCCAGTAGTCCCCGGACAGGGCAGGACGAGCAGTACTTC
. | TRBJ1-1 | TRBV7-2 | . | CASSQGHYTEAFF | TGTGCCAGCAGCCAGGGACATTACACTGAAGCTTTCTTT
once | TRBJ2-3 | TRBV5-1 | TRBD1 | CASSRYDRQGWGTDTQYF | TGCGCCAGCAGCCGATACGACAGACAGGGATGGGGCACAGATACGCAGTATTTT
. | TRBJ2-1 | TRBV5-1 | . | CASSPRDINEQFF | TGCGCCAGCAGCCCCCGGGACATCAATGAGCAGTTCTTC
. | TRBJ1-2 | TRBV14 | . | CASSQALGDTYGYTF | TGTGCCAGCAGCCAAGCCTTGGGGGACACCTATGGCTACACCTTC
. | TRBJ2-2 | TRBV2 | TRBD1 | CASTTGADTGELFF | TGTGCCTCTACGACAGGGGCGGACACCGGGGAGCTGTTTTTT
. | TRBJ1-1 | TRBV7-2 | . | CASSPRLGRNTEAFF | TGTGCCAGCAGCCCTCGTTTGGGGAGGAACACTGAAGCTTTCTTT
. | TRBJ2-2 | TRBV10-1 | . | CASSDLKTNTGELFF | TGCGCCAGCAGTGATCTCAAAACTAACACCGGGGAGCTGTTTTTT
. | TRBJ2-1 | TRBV12-3/TRBV12-4 | . | CASSFAGLSEQFF | TGTGCCAGCAGTTTCGCGGGTTTGAGTGAGCAGTTCTTC
. | TRBJ2-2 | TRBV2 | . | CASSEVQGRITGELFF | TGTGCCAGCAGTGAAGTCCAGGGAAGGATCACCGGGGAGCTGTTTTTT
. | TRBJ1-1 | TRBV7-9 | . | CASSLSRGGGTEAFF | TGTGCCAGCAGCTTAAGTAGGGGCGGAGGGACGGAAGCTTTCTTT
. | TRBJ2-1 | TRBV10-2 | TRBD2 | CASSEWKGLAGANEQFF | TGCGCCAGCAGTGAATGGAAGGGGCTAGCGGGAGCAAATGAGCAGTTCTTC
. | TRBJ1-3 | TRBV5-6 | . | CASSLVESGNTIYF | TGTGCCAGCAGCTTGGTGGAGAGTGGAAACACCATATATTTT
. | TRBJ1-1 | TRBV7-8 | TRBD1 | CASSLAPTGGSEAFF | TGTGCCAGCAGCTTAGCCCCCACAGGGGGGAGTGAAGCTTTCTTT
. | TRBJ2-3 | TRBV5-1 | TRBD2 | CASSLVGGVDTQYF | TGCGCCAGCAGCTTGGTCGGGGGGGTCGATACGCAGTATTTT
. | TRBJ2-2 | TRBV9 | . | CASSVAGGELFF | TGTGCCAGCAGCGTAGCCGGCGGGGAGCTGTTTTTT
once | TRBJ2-1 | TRBV7-3 | . | CASSFRGSGNEQFF | TGTGCCAGCAGCTTCAGGGGAAGTGGCAATGAGCAGTTCTTC
. | TRBJ2-7 | TRBV6-2/TRBV6-3 | TRBD2 | CASSKSGSSYEQYF | TGTGCCAGCAGCAAAAGCGGGAGTAGTTACGAGCAGTACTTC
. | TRBJ1-1 | TRBV27 | . | CASSFSGAEAFF | TGTGCCAGCAGTTTCTCAGGCGCTGAAGCTTTCTTT
. | TRBJ2-7 | TRBV4-3 | TRBD1 | CASSQNQGAGEQYF | TGCGCCAGCAGCCAAAATCAGGGGGCGGGAGAGCAGTACTTC